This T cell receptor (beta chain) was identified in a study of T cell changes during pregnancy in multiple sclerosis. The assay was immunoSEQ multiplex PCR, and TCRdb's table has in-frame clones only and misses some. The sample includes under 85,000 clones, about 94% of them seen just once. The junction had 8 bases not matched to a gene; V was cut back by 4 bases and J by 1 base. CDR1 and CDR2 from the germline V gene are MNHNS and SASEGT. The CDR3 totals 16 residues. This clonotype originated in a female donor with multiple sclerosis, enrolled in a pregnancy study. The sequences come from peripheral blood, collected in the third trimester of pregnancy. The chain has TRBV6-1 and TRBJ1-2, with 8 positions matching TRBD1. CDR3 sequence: CASSGRDRPSNYGYTF. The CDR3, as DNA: TGTGCCAGCAGTGGACGGGACAGGCCCAGTAACTATGGCTACACCTTC.